These 7 T cell receptor beta chains were all obtained from the same sample, sequenced in a study of cytomegalovirus exposure and HLA in healthy donors. With 60 Vbeta and 13 Jbeta primers, the PCR was carried out. Libraries were prepared by immunoSEQ multiplex PCR; TCRdb keeps only in-frame clonotypes and omits some of them. Here the sample spans about 110,000 clones, under 85% being singletons. The specimen was PBMCs. The receptors shown here come from a woman between 40 and 55 years old in good health and CMV-seropositive.

This clone was detected once. This chain joins TRBV5-4 and TRBJ2-2; possibly TRBD2 for D (5 bases). This CDR3 spans 15 amino acids. V was shortened by 9 bases and J by 2 bases, with 17 bases between the two germline ends. Germline lookup yields CDR1 SGHNT and CDR2 YYREEE (reference sequence). The DNA of the CDR3 is TGTGCCATCCAACCTCGAGGGCATAACACCGGGGAGCTGTTTTTT. Residues: CAIQPRGHNTGELFF. Looking up the rest from reference TRBV5-4 and TRBJ2-2 gives the full variable domain: ETGVTQSPTHLIKTRGQQVTLRCSSQSGHNTVSWYQQALGQGPQFIFQYYREEENGRGNFPPRFSGLQFPNYSSELNVNALELDDSALYLCAIQPRGHNTGELFFGEGSRLTVL.

This clone was seen just once. V usage is TRBV19 and J usage is TRBJ1-1; tentatively, D is TRBD1 (5 bases). The CDR3 is 15 residues long. CDR1 is LNHDA, CDR2 SQIVND, per germline (reference sequence). V lost 3 bases and J lost 5, with 16 bases in between. The CDR3 sequence: CASSIGGRGETEAFF. CDR3 nucleotide sequence: TGTGCCAGTAGTATCGGTGGACGGGGGGAGACTGAAGCTTTCTTT.

The J gene is TRBJ1-1, the V gene TRBV28; D unresolved. Germline V lookup: CDR1 MDHEN, CDR2 SYDVKM. Trimming removed 5 bases at V and 3 bases at J, with 22 bases between. This CDR3 has 17 residues. This chain's CDR3 is CASSTGRRSLRYTEAFF. As DNA, the CDR3 is TGTGCCAGCAGTACTGGTCGTAGGAGCTTAAGGTACACTGAAGCTTTCTTT.

This chain joins TRBV9 and TRBJ2-2, with D perhaps TRBD2 (7 bases). CDR3 size: 18 residues. Trimming pared 0 bases from V and 4 bases from J, leaving 19 bases between. Germline V gene sequence: CDR1 SGDLS, CDR2 YYNGEE. CDR3 DNA sequence: TGTGCCAGCAGCGTAGGTCCCAAACAGGGAGGGTTCACCGGGGAGCTGTTTTTT. As protein: CASSVGPKQGGFTGELFF.

The V and J genes are TRBV7-6 and TRBJ2-1, with D possibly TRBD2 on 5 matching bases. Germline V gives CDR1 SGHVS, CDR2 FNYEAQ. The CDR3 loop spans 13 amino acids. V was shortened by 1 base and J by 6 bases, with 7 bases between the two germline ends. The CDR3 loop is CASSLGTFNEQFF. The DNA of the CDR3 is TGTGCCAGCAGCTTAGGGACTTTCAATGAGCAGTTCTTC.

The chain combines TRBV11-2 with TRBJ1-6; tentatively, D is TRBD1 (6 bases). The CDR3 runs 17 residues. Deletions cut 1 base from V and 10 bases from J, with 20 bases between. Germline V gives CDR1 SGHAT, CDR2 FQNNGV. CDR3 protein: CASSLVGVEGGRSPLHF. The DNA for the CDR3 is TGTGCCAGCAGCTTAGTAGGGGTTGAGGGGGGGAGATCACCCCTCCACTTT.

A remark on this clone: Other nucleotide sequences from this sample produce the same CDR3. This sequence joins TRBV5-1 and TRBJ2-7; 7 nucleotides match TRBD1. Looked up from germline, CDR1 is SGHRS and CDR2 is YFSETQ. V dropped 3 bases and J dropped 6; count of bases not matched to a gene: 3. The CDR3 extends over 12 amino acids. DNA of the CDR3: TGCGCCAGCAGCTCTAGGACAGGCGAGCAGTACTTC. Amino acids: CASSSRTGEQYF.